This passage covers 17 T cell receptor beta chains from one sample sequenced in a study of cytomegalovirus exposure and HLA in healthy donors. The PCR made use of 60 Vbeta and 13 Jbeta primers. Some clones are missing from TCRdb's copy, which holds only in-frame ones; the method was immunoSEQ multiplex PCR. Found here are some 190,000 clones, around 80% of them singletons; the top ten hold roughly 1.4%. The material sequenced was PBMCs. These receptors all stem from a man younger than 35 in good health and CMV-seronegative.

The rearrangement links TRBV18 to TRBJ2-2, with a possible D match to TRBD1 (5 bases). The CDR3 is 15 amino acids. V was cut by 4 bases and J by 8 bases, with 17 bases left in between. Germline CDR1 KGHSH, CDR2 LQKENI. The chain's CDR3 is CASSHSDSLGGELFF. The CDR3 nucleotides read TGTGCCAGCTCACACTCAGACAGCCTTGGAGGGGAGCTGTTTTTT.

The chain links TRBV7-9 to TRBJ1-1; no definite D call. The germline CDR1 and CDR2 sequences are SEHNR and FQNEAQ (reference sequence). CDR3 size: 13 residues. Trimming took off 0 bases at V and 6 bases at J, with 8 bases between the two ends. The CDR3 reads CASSLAREAEAFF. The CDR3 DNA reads TGTGCCAGCAGCTTAGCGAGGGAAGCTGAAGCTTTCTTT. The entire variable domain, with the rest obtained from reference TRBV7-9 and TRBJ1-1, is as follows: DTGVSQNPRHKITKRGQNVTFRCDPISEHNRLYWYRQTLGQGPEFLTYFQNEAQLEKSRLLSDRFSAERPKGSFSTLEIQRTEQGDSAMYLCASSLAREAEAFFGQGTRLTVV.

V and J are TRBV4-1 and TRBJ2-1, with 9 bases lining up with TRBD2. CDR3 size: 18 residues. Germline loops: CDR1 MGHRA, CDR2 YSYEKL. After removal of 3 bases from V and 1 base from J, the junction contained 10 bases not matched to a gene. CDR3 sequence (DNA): TGCGCCAGCAGCCACCACCCCCTTAGCGGGGGTTCCTACAATGAGCAGTTCTTC. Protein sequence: CASSHHPLSGGSYNEQFF.

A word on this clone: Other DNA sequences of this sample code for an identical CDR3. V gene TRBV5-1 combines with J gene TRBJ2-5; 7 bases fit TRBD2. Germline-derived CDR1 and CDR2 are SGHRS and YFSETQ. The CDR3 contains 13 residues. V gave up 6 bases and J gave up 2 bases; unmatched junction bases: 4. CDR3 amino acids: CASTDSGQETQYF. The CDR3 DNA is TGCGCCAGCACGGATAGCGGGCAAGAGACCCAGTACTTC.

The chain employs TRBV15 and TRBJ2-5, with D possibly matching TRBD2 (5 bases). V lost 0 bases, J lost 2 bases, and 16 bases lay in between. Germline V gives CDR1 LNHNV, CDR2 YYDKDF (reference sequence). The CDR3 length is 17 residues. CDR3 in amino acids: CATSRDRPGYGQETQYF. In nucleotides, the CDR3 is TGTGCCACCAGCAGAGATCGGCCGGGATATGGGCAAGAGACCCAGTACTTC. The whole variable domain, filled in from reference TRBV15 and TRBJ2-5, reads DAMVIQNPRYQVTQFGKPVTLSCSQTLNHNVMYWYQQKSSQAPKLLFHYYDKDFNNEADTPDNFQSRRPNTSFCFLDIRSPGLGDTAMYLCATSRDRPGYGQETQYFGPGTRLLVL.

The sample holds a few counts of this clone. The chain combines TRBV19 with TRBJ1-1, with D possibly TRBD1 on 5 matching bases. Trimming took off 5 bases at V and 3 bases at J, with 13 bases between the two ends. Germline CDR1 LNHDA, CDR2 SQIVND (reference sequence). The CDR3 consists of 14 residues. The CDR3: CASSSPRRDTEAFF. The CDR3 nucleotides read TGTGCCAGTAGTTCTCCCCGCAGGGACACTGAAGCTTTCTTT. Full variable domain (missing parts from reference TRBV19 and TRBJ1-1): DGGITQSPKYLFRKEGQNVTLSCEQNLNHDAMYWYRQDPGQGLRLIYYSQIVNDFQKGDIAEGYSVSREKKESFPLTVTSAQKNPTAFYLCASSSPRRDTEAFFGQGTRLTVV.

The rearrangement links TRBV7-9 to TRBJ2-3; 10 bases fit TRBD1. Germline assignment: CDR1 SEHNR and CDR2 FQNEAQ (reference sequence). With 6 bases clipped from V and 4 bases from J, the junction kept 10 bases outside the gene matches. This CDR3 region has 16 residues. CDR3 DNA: TGTGCCAGCAGTCCACCCGGGACAGGGGATGCAGATACGCAGTATTTT. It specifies CASSPPGTGDADTQYF.

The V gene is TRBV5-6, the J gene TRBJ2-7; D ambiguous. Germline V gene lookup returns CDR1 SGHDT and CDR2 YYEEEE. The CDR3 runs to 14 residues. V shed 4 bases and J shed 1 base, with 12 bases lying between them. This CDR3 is CASSRGTVSYEQYF. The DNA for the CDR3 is TGTGCCAGCAGCCGCGGAACGGTATCCTACGAGCAGTACTTC.

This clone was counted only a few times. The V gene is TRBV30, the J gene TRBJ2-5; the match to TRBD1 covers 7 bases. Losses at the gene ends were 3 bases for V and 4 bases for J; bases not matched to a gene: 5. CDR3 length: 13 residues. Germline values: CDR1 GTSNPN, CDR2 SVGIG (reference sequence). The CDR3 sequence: CAWRNRGPETQYF. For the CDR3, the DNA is TGTGCCTGGAGAAACAGGGGACCAGAGACCCAGTACTTC.

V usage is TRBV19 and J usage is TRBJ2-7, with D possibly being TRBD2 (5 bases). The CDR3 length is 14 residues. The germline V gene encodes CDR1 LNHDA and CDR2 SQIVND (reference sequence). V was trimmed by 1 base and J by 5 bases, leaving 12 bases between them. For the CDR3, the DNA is TGTGCCAGTAGTATAGGGGGATACGGGGACGAGCAGTACTTC. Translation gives CASSIGGYGDEQYF.

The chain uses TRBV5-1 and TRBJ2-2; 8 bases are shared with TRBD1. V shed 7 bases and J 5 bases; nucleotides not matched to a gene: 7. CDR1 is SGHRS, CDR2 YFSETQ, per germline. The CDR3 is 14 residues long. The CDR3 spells CASGQGRGTGELFF. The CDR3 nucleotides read TGCGCCAGCGGACAGGGTCGGGGTACCGGGGAGCTGTTTTTT.

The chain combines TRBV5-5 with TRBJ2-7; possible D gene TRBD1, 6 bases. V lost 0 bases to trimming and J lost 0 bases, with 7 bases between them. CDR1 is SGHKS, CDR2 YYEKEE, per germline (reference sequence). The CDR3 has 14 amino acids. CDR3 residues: CASSLEGVSYEQYF. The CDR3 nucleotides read TGTGCCAGCAGCTTGGAGGGGGTCTCCTACGAGCAGTACTTC.

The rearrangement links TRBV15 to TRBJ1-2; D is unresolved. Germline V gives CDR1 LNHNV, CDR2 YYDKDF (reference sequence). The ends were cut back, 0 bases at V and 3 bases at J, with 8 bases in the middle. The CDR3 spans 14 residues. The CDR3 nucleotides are TGTGCCACCAGCAGAGAACAGTTAGACTATGGCTACACCTTC. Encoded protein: CATSREQLDYGYTF. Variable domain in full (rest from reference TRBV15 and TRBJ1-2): DAMVIQNPRYQVTQFGKPVTLSCSQTLNHNVMYWYQQKSSQAPKLLFHYYDKDFNNEADTPDNFQSRRPNTSFCFLDIRSPGLGDTAMYLCATSREQLDYGYTFGSGTRLTVV.

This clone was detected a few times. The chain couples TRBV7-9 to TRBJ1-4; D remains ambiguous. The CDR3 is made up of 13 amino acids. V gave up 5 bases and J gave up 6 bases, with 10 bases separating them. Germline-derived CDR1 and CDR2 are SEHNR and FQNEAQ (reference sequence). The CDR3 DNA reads TGTGCCAGCAGCCTTTTCCCCCATGAAAAACTGTTTTTT. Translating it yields CASSLFPHEKLFF.

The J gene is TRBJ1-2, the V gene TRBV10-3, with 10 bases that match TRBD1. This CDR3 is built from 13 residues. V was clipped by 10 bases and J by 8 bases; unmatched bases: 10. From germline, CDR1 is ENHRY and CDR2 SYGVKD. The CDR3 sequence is CATSDRGLEGYTF. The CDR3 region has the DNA TGTGCCACATCAGACAGGGGGCTGGAAGGCTACACCTTC.

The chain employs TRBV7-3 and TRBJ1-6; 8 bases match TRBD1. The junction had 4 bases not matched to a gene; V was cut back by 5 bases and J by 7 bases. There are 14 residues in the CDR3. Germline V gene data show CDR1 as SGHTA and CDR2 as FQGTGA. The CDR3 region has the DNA TGTGCCAGCAGCGTAGACAGGGGAAATTCACCCCTCCACTTT. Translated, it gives CASSVDRGNSPLHF.

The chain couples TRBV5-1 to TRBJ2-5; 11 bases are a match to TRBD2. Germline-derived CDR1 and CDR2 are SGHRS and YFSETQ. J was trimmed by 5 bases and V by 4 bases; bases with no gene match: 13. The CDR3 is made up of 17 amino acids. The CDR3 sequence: CASSLLSSGGKAETQYF. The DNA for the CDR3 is TGCGCCAGCAGCCTATTATCTAGCGGGGGGAAAGCGGAGACCCAGTACTTC.